This TCR beta chain is from a study of OX40 agonist ivuxolimab in advanced cancers. Points from the study as a whole: The authors did not determine the antigen specificity of the expanded peripheral T cells.

About this clone itself: As yet, its antigen is unknown.

Using immunoSEQ multiplex PCR, the repertoire was profiled, and TCRdb retains in-frame clones only, with some absent. This table holds about 70,000 clones, roughly four fifths found once. V lost 3 bases and J lost 2, with 11 bases in between. CDR1 and CDR2 (germline): KGHSH, LQKENI. The CDR3 is 14 residues long. This receptor was obtained from an adult with an advanced solid tumor such as melanoma, head and neck, liver or kidney cancer. The source material was CD4+ or CD8+ T cells sorted from blood, sampled in a trial of the OX40 agonist ivuxolimab. The chain recombines TRBV18 with TRBJ2-7; no clear D gene. The CDR3 loop is CASSPSSVPYEQYF. CDR3 in DNA: TGTGCCAGCTCACCTTCGAGTGTCCCCTACGAGCAGTACTTC.